Listed here are 27 T cell receptor beta chains from one sample, sequenced in a study of shared clonotypes between healthy human individuals. Produced via immunoSEQ multiplex PCR; TCRdb's table is partial and in-frame only. In the table there are about 1.1 million clones, roughly 77% of which are singletons. The sample taken for sequencing was memory CD4+ T cells from PBMCs. The subset was: CD45RA-negative fraction. The receptors derive from a man between 18 and 29 years old in good health. Some clones in this sample may be carry-over from other donors' samples.

The V and J genes are TRBV2 and TRBJ2-1; D possibly corresponds to TRBD2 (5 bases). In germline, CDR1 is SNHLY, CDR2 FYNNEI. The CDR3 spans 14 residues. Trimming took 8 bases from V and 0 from J, leaving 11 bases between them. The chain's CDR3 is CASVRVSSYNEQFF. For the CDR3, the DNA is TGTGCCAGCGTGCGGGTCTCCTCCTACAATGAGCAGTTCTTC.

CDR3: CASSKEGITLPYEQYF. CDR3 nucleotides: TGTGCCAGCAGCAAAGAGGGCATAACCTTGCCCTACGAGCAGTACTTC. The chain has TRBV11-2 and TRBJ2-7; D is perhaps TRBD2 (5 bases). V was pared by 5 bases and J by 2 bases, with 19 bases between. From germline, CDR1 is SGHAT and CDR2 FQNNGV. The CDR3 is made up of 16 amino acids.

The rearrangement links TRBV5-8 to TRBJ1-5; 10 bases fit TRBD1. Trimming cost V 4 bases and J 2 bases; bases outside gene matches: 9. The CDR3 runs 17 residues. In germline, CDR1 is SGHTS, CDR2 YDEGEE. CDR3 nucleotides: TGTGCCAGCAGCGAGGACAGGGGGTATTGGGGCAATCAGCCCCAGCATTTT. This codes for CASSEDRGYWGNQPQHF.

This clone has a single count. The J gene is TRBJ2-7, the V gene TRBV5-5; 12 bases are shared with TRBD1. Per the germline V gene, CDR1 is SGHKS and CDR2 is YYEKEE (reference sequence). CDR3 length: 17 amino acids. The V segment lost 3 bases and the J segment 2 bases; nucleotides outside the gene matches: 9. CDR3 residues: CASSSGTGGAVPYEQYF. For the CDR3, the DNA is TGTGCCAGCAGCTCTGGGACAGGGGGCGCAGTCCCCTACGAGCAGTACTTC.

The chain's CDR3 is CAWSVQGVSYTF. CDR3 coding DNA: TGTGCCTGGAGTGTTCAGGGGGTTAGCTACACCTTC. The V gene is TRBV30, the J gene TRBJ1-2, with TRBD1 matching over 7 bases. V was clipped by 0 bases and J by 9 bases; unmatched bases: 4. The CDR3 length is 12 residues. Germline CDR1 GTSNPN, CDR2 SVGIG (reference sequence).

This chain connects TRBV2 to TRBJ1-3, with 8 bases identical to TRBD1. This CDR3 comprises 12 residues. In germline, CDR1 is SNHLY, CDR2 FYNNEI. V shed 4 bases, J shed 12 bases, and the junction held 5 bases outside the gene matches. The chain's CDR3 is CASSGTGWVIYF. DNA for the CDR3: TGTGCCAGCAGTGGGACAGGGTGGGTCATATATTTT.

The V and J genes are TRBV7-6 and TRBJ2-5; TRBD1 or TRBD2 may be the D gene (6 bases each). Germline loops: CDR1 SGHVS, CDR2 FNYEAQ. Trimming took off 1 base at V and 4 bases at J, with 16 bases between the two ends. The CDR3 totals 16 residues. The CDR3, as DNA: TGTGCCAGCAGCTTAGAATGGGGGGCCGGTGGAGAGACCCAGTACTTC. It is translated as CASSLEWGAGGETQYF.

The rearrangement links TRBV4-3 to TRBJ2-5, with no clear D. This CDR3 is built from 14 residues. Trimming stripped 1 base from V and 2 bases from J, with 8 bases between. Germline V lookup: CDR1 LGHNA, CDR2 YSLEER. CDR3 nucleotide sequence: TGCGCCAGCAGCCAAGTGGGCTCTCAAGAGACCCAGTACTTC. Translating it yields CASSQVGSQETQYF.

The V and J genes are TRBV30 and TRBJ1-2, with TRBD1 matching over 8 bases. Germline V gene sequence: CDR1 GTSNPN, CDR2 SVGIG (reference sequence). V trimming: 0 bases; J trimming: 6 bases; junction bases outside the gene matches: 9. This CDR3 is built from 15 residues. The CDR3 region has the DNA TGTGCCTGGAGTGTGGGCCAGGGGGCGCGTGATGGCTACACCTTC. Protein: CAWSVGQGARDGYTF.

The gene calls are TRBV11-2 and TRBJ2-7, with D possibly being TRBD1 or TRBD2 (5 bases each). This CDR3 has 12 residues. V was shortened by 5 bases and J by 6 bases, with 11 bases between the two germline ends. CDR1 is SGHAT, CDR2 FQNNGV, per germline. In nucleotides, the CDR3 is TGTGCCAGCAGCGTAGGGACGGTCGAGCAGTACTTC. Translation: CASSVGTVEQYF.

The sample holds a few counts of this clone. The V gene is TRBV15, the J gene TRBJ2-5; no clear D. Trimming pared 0 bases from V and 2 bases from J, leaving 4 bases between. Germline-derived CDR1 and CDR2 are LNHNV and YYDKDF (reference sequence). The CDR3 has 13 amino acids. DNA for the CDR3: TGTGCCACCAGCAGAGATCTTCAAGAGACCCAGTACTTC. Amino acid sequence: CATSRDLQETQYF.

This clone was recorded once. The gene calls are TRBV27 and TRBJ2-1; D possibly corresponds to TRBD2 (7 bases). Trimming left V 5 bases short and J 8 bases short, with 16 bases between. The CDR3 is 14 residues long. Germline lookup yields CDR1 MNHEY and CDR2 SMNVEV (reference sequence). CDR3 bases: TGTGCCAGCAGTAAAGGGGGGGGAAGGGATGAGCAGTTCTTC. Translation gives CASSKGGGRDEQFF.

This clone was counted a few times. The DNA for the CDR3 is TGTGCCAGCGATTACACGCGGGACAGTCAAAATGAGCAGTTCTTC. It encodes CASDYTRDSQNEQFF. The chain couples TRBV6-1 to TRBJ2-1, with D possibly matching TRBD1 (7 bases). Trimming removed 8 bases from V and 7 bases from J, with 21 bases in between. CDR3 length: 15 residues. The germline CDR1 and CDR2 sequences are MNHNS and SASEGT.

In the case of this clone: At the DNA level, this CDR3 is encoded by other sequences in the same sample as well. V usage is TRBV28 and J usage is TRBJ2-3, with 8 bases identical to TRBD2. V shed 3 bases, J shed 1 base, and the junction held 6 bases outside the gene matches. This CDR3 comprises 16 residues. Germline CDR1 reads MDHEN; CDR2 reads SYDVKM. The CDR3 coding sequence is TGTGCCAGCAGTTTCGGGAGCGGGAGAGGCACAGATACGCAGTATTTT. It specifies CASSFGSGRGTDTQYF.

The chain carries TRBV11-2 and TRBJ2-7; TRBD1 matches 7 bases. The CDR3 sequence is 16 residues long. The trim removed 4 bases at V and 0 bases at J, leaving 9 bases unmatched. Germline-derived CDR1 and CDR2 are SGHAT and FQNNGV. CDR3 coding DNA: TGTGCCAGCAGCTACTGGGTAGGGGGCGGCTCCTACGAGCAGTACTTC. Protein sequence: CASSYWVGGGSYEQYF.

The chain carries TRBV4-3 and TRBJ1-1; unclear D gene. V was cut by 1 base and J by 4 bases, with 16 bases left in between. Germline V gene lookup returns CDR1 LGHNA and CDR2 YSLEER. CDR3 size: 16 residues. CDR3 coding DNA: TGCGCCAGCAGCCAAGGGGCCGGGGTGTTAGGCACTGAAGCTTTCTTT. Translation gives CASSQGAGVLGTEAFF.

This clone showed up just once. This chain uses TRBV19 with TRBJ2-5; D may be TRBD1 (5 bases). V was clipped by 3 bases and J by 5 bases, with 13 bases between them. The germline CDR1 and CDR2 sequences are LNHDA and SQIVND (reference sequence). The CDR3 runs to 14 residues. CDR3 in DNA: TGTGCCAGTAGTATGGGTAGGGGTTGGGAGACCCAGTACTTC. Protein sequence: CASSMGRGWETQYF.

The chain joins TRBV20-1 to TRBJ2-1, with 10 bases that match TRBD1. The length of the CDR3 is 11 residues. From germline, CDR1 is DFQATT and CDR2 SNEGSKA (reference sequence). Written as DNA, the CDR3 is TGCAGGGCTGACAGGGGGCACGAGCAGTTCTTC. It specifies CRADRGHEQFF.

The chain employs TRBV6-5 and TRBJ1-1; D perhaps matches TRBD1 (5 bases). From germline, CDR1 is MNHEY and CDR2 SVGAGI. The CDR3 runs to 12 residues. The V end was cut by 7 bases, the J end by 4 bases, with 10 bases between. This CDR3 is CASTSGATEAFF. The CDR3 coding sequence is TGTGCCAGCACGTCCGGGGCCACTGAAGCTTTCTTT.

This clone was observed a single time. This chain links TRBV28 with TRBJ2-1, with TRBD1 matching 7 bases. Trimming cost V 6 bases and J 7 bases; bases outside gene matches: 3. CDR1 and CDR2 (germline): MDHEN, SYDVKM. The CDR3 extends over 12 amino acids. CDR3 nucleotide sequence: TGTGCCAGCAGGACAGGGCCTAATGAGCAGTTCTTC. It translates to CASRTGPNEQFF. The variable domain in full, completed from reference TRBV28 and TRBJ2-1, reads DVKVTQSSRYLVKRTGEKVFLECVQDMDHENMFWYRQDPGLGLRLIYFSYDVKMKEKGDIPEGYSVSREKKERFSLILESASTNQTSMYLCASRTGPNEQFFGPGTRLTVL.

CDR3 DNA: TGTGCCAGTAGTATGCGGCATAGCTCCTACGAGCAGTACTTC. The encoded protein is CASSMRHSSYEQYF. The chain recombines TRBV19 with TRBJ2-7; D gene unclear. Germline V gives CDR1 LNHDA, CDR2 SQIVND (reference sequence). The V end lost 3 bases, the J end lost 0 bases, and 9 bases lay between the germline ends. CDR3 size: 14 residues.

V gene TRBV2 combines with J gene TRBJ1-5; the D gene is possibly TRBD1 (6 bases). Germline loops: CDR1 SNHLY, CDR2 FYNNEI. This CDR3 region has 15 residues. V was shortened by 7 bases and J by 2 bases, with 15 bases between the two germline ends. The CDR3 loop reads CASNKEQGGNQPQHF. The CDR3 region has the DNA TGTGCCAGCAACAAGGAACAGGGTGGCAATCAGCCCCAGCATTTT.

The chain uses TRBV30 and TRBJ2-7; weak D call: TRBD1 (6 bases). CDR1 and CDR2 (germline): GTSNPN, SVGIG (reference sequence). This CDR3 region has 14 residues. V was pared by 0 bases and J by 2 bases, with 11 bases between. The CDR3 DNA sequence: TGTGCCTGGAGTGTTGAAGGGGGAGCCTACGAGCAGTACTTC. Amino acid sequence: CAWSVEGGAYEQYF.

The V gene is TRBV30, the J gene TRBJ2-7; a weak D match, TRBD2 (7 bases). Germline V gene data show CDR1 as GTSNPN and CDR2 as SVGIG (reference sequence). V was shortened by 2 bases and J by 4 bases, with 9 bases between the two germline ends. This CDR3 spans 12 amino acids. The CDR3 is CAWSRGAYEQYF. For the CDR3, the DNA is TGTGCCTGGAGTCGGGGGGCATACGAGCAGTACTTC.

This rearrangement joins TRBV19 to TRBJ2-2; perhaps TRBD1 as D (6 bases). The germline V gene has CDR1 LNHDA and CDR2 SQIVND (reference sequence). This CDR3 comprises 16 residues. Trimming shortened V by 4 bases and J by 1 base, and 13 bases separated the two germline ends. The CDR3: CASSTADSQNTGELFF. DNA of the CDR3: TGTGCCAGTAGTACCGCGGACAGCCAGAACACCGGGGAGCTGTTTTTT.

As concerns this clone: The sample holds other DNA sequences that translate to the same CDR3. The chain carries TRBV30 and TRBJ2-7, with D unresolved. The CDR3 extends over 11 amino acids. The V gene's germline CDR1 is GTSNPN and CDR2 SVGIG (reference sequence). V lost 0 bases and J 2 bases, leaving 2 bases between the germline ends. The DNA of the CDR3 is TGTGCCTGGAGTGTTACCTACGAGCAGTACTTC. Translation gives CAWSVTYEQYF.

The chain carries TRBV5-8 and TRBJ2-5; 7 bases map to TRBD2. The germline V gene encodes CDR1 SGHTS and CDR2 YDEGEE. Losses at the gene ends were 1 base for V and 0 bases for J; bases not matched to a gene: 6. The CDR3 contains 16 residues. CDR3 in DNA: TGTGCCAGCAGCTTGCAGCCAGCGGGGTACCAAGAGACCCAGTACTTC. It translates to CASSLQPAGYQETQYF. The complete variable domain, with remaining parts taken from reference TRBV5-8 and TRBJ2-5, reads EAGVTQSPTHLIKTRGQQATLRCSPISGHTSVYWYQQALGLGLQFLLWYDEGEERNRGNFPPRFSGRQFPNYSSELNVNALELEDSALYLCASSLQPAGYQETQYFGPGTRLLVL.